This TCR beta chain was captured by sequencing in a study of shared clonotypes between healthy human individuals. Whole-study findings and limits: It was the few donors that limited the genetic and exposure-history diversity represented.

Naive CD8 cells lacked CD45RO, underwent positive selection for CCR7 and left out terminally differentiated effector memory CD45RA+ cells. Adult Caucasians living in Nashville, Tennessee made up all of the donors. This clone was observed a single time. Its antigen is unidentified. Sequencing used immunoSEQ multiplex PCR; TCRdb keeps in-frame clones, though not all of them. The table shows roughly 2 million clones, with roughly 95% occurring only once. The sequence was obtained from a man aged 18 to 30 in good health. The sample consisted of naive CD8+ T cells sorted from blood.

DNA of the CDR3: TGTGCCAGCAGCCAAGATCCGAGCCTAGGGGATGAGCAGTTCTTC. As protein: CASSQDPSLGDEQFF. The chain carries TRBV4-2 and TRBJ2-1; possible D gene TRBD1, 5 bases. Germline V gives CDR1 LGHNA, CDR2 YNFKEQ. Trimming took off 0 bases at V and 8 bases at J, with 14 bases between the two ends. The CDR3 is 15 amino acids.